This entry is about one T cell receptor (beta chain). The source of the sample is a study of ipilimumab plus nivolumab after autologous stem cell transplantation. Study at large: Patients received a median of about five ipilimumab and about 8 nivolumab doses.

Patients got 3 mg/kg IV nivolumab weeks 1, 4, 7, 10, then biweekly through week 26. Generated by immunoSEQ multiplex PCR, the TCRdb table keeps only in-frame clones and is missing some. The repertoire holds 15,000 to 20,000 clones, with approximately 75% as singletons. The sequence was collected from a male donor with diffuse large B-cell lymphoma. Sequencing used PBMCs, obtained in a trial of ipilimumab plus nivolumab as post-transplant consolidation.

The CDR3 loop is CASSIGQGPDTQYF. CDR3 sequence (DNA): TGTGCCAGTAGTATAGGGCAGGGGCCAGATACGCAGTATTTT. The chain joins TRBV19 to TRBJ2-3, with D tentatively TRBD1 (6 bases). V was cut by 1 base and J by 4 bases, with 9 bases left in between. The CDR3 consists of 14 residues. Germline V CDR1 and CDR2: LNHDA, SQIVND (reference sequence).